Sequencing of this T cell receptor (beta chain) was carried out in a study of response to subunit inactivated influenza vaccine. Notes on the study in general: Seasonal influenza vaccination, on each occasion, was suggested by the authors to recruit few new T cells.

TCRdb re-called the RT-PCR reads through MiXCR, storing one row per CDR3 protein. The sample shows a few hundred thousand distinct CDR3 sequences, 11% of them seen only once. About this clonotype: Its antigen remains unknown.

V shed 2 bases and J shed 2 bases, with 10 bases lying between them. The CDR3 length is 15 residues. Germline-derived CDR1 and CDR2 are KGHSH and LQKENI. A further study also used this sample, focusing on T cells expressing NK-cell markers. From that study: As the method of synthesis, 5'RACE template switching with UMIs yielded TCR beta cDNA. A range of 1.0-7.0% of CD8+ T cells consisted of dominant NKG2C+ clonotypes in more than five donors. Where a handful of donors were concerned, these clonotypes also led the CD3+CD56-NKG2C+ fraction.

This sequence was found in a man aged 50-59 years who received an inactivated influenza vaccine. This specimen consisted of PBMCs from blood, obtained on the day of vaccination. The J gene is TRBJ2-1, the V gene TRBV18; D is uncertain. The CDR3 nucleotides are TGTGCCAGCTCACCAGCCAGAGCCGCCTACAATGAGCAGTTCTTC. It yields the protein CASSPARAAYNEQFF. Full variable domain (rest looked up from reference TRBV18 and TRBJ2-1): NAGVMQNPRHLVRRRGQEARLRCSPMKGHSHVYWYRQLPEEGLKFMVYLQKENIIDESGMPKERFSAEFPKEGPSILRIQQVVRGDSAAYFCASSPARAAYNEQFFGPGTRLTVL.